Included here is one T cell receptor beta chain sequence, with context. Antigen unknown. The entry originates in a study of T-cell reconstitution after alpha-beta-depleted transplantation in children. Study-level results: Counts and diversity of T cells one year after transplant came mostly from newly produced T cells. Elevated TCRbeta diversity at day 60 was traced, in some patients, to surviving recipient T cells and thymic progenitors. Alpha-beta T cells about two months after transplant reportedly derived from several hundred expanded graft clones.

Trimming took 0 bases from V and 8 from J, leaving 6 bases between them. Germline loops: CDR1 DFQATT, CDR2 SNEGSKA (reference sequence). This CDR3 is 11 amino acids long. Unique molecular identifiers were used in preparing the TCRbeta library. Via MiXCR, TCRdb re-called the PCR reads, giving one row per CDR3 protein. Of some 840,000 distinct CDR3 sequences listed, less than 20% are singletons. This specimen was PBMCs, mostly from graft donor cells, taken 360 days after TCRalphabeta/CD19-depleted stem cell transplant. The receptor comes from a male patient younger than 18 who had a stem cell transplant for acute lymphoblastic leukemia, so the T cells may come from the graft donor. The chain employs TRBV20-1 and TRBJ2-3; no definite D call. In nucleotides, the CDR3 is TGCAGTGCTAGAGACCTGACTACGCAGTATTTT. Protein: CSARDLTTQYF.